These T cell receptor beta chains were read from a single sample in a study of T cell responses to AZD1222 COVID-19 vaccine. The table came from immunoSEQ multiplex PCR; TCRdb's copy has only in-frame clones and leaves some out. The table has 150,000 to 200,000 clones, around 92% seen once. Sequenced here: peripheral blood, sampled 28 days after the second AZD1222 dose. The source is an adult who received the AZD1222 COVID-19 vaccine. The CDR3 runs from the conserved cysteine through the conserved F or W. D genes are given only for firm matches. Clone size is not always given. Where it is, it says once, few, many or a class for expanded clones.

.,TRBJ1-2,TRBV7-9,.,CASSSSESGYTF,TGTGCCAGCAGCTCATCGGAGTCTGGCTACACCTTC
few,TRBJ1-6,TRBV5-1,TRBD1,CASSSTGQGQNSPLHF,TGCGCCAGCAGCTCGACAGGACAGGGGCAAAATTCACCCCTCCACTTT
.,TRBJ1-2,TRBV6-6,.,CASSIGLWDNYGYTF,TGTGCCAGCAGTATTGGACTATGGGATAACTATGGCTACACCTTC
.,TRBJ1-3,TRBV11-3,.,CASSSGRTNTIYF,TGTGCCAGCAGCTCGGGACGAACAAACACCATATATTTT
once,TRBJ2-7,TRBV2,TRBD1,CASSEGQGRNEQYF,TGTGCCAGCAGTGAGGGACAGGGGAGGAACGAGCAGTACTTC
.,TRBJ2-2,TRBV27,TRBD1,CASSWAGGTGELFF,TGTGCCAGCAGTTGGGCAGGGGGCACCGGGGAGCTGTTTTTT
.,TRBJ1-1,TRBV30,.,CAWERRGSEAFF,TGTGCCTGGGAGCGGAGGGGGTCTGAAGCTTTCTTT
.,TRBJ1-1,TRBV30,.,CAWRRSPALTNTEAFF,TGTGCCTGGAGACGCTCCCCAGCCTTGACGAACACTGAAGCTTTCTTT
medium-sized,TRBJ2-2,TRBV6-2/TRBV6-3,TRBD2,CASSGLADTGELFF,TGTGCCAGCAGCGGACTAGCGGACACCGGGGAGCTGTTTTTT
.,TRBJ2-2,TRBV24-1,.,CATSPPWTANTGELFF,TGTGCCACCAGTCCGCCCTGGACAGCGAACACCGGGGAGCTGTTTTTT
.,TRBJ1-1,TRBV2,TRBD1,CASSPQGAGTEAFF,TGTGCCAGCAGCCCACAGGGGGCTGGGACTGAAGCTTTCTTT
few,TRBJ2-5,TRBV19,TRBD2,CASSWGTSVSVETQYF,TGTGCCAGTAGCTGGGGGACTAGCGTTAGCGTAGAGACCCAGTACTTC
.,TRBJ2-5,TRBV7-2,TRBD2,CASSLLGLSGRFQETQYF,TGTGCCAGCAGCTTACTAGGCCTTAGCGGGAGGTTCCAAGAGACCCAGTACTTC
.,TRBJ2-6,TRBV6-1,.,CASSENPSGANVLTF,TGTGCCAGCAGTGAAAACCCTTCTGGGGCCAACGTCCTGACTTTC
.,TRBJ1-3,TRBV7-6,.,CASSPLGGDLRNTIYF,TGTGCCAGCAGCCCTCTCGGCGGGGACCTTCGAAACACCATATATTTT
.,TRBJ1-4,TRBV29-1,.,CSVVESNEKLFF,TGCAGCGTTGTAGAGTCTAATGAAAAACTGTTTTTT
.,TRBJ2-3,TRBV5-1,.,CASSLGLSTDTQYF,TGCGCCAGCAGCCTGGGACTGAGCACAGATACGCAGTATTTT
.,TRBJ2-3,TRBV5-1,.,CASSLDSHPTDTQYF,TGCGCCAGCAGCTTGGACAGTCACCCCACAGATACGCAGTATTTT
once,TRBJ1-3,TRBV18,.,CASSLRRDDTIYF,TGTGCCAGCTCCCTTCGGAGGGATGACACCATATATTTT
.,TRBJ1-2,TRBV25-1,.,CASSAINGKGSYGYTF,TGTGCCAGCAGTGCCATCAATGGGAAGGGCAGTTATGGCTACACCTTC
.,TRBJ2-7,TRBV20-1,TRBD2,CSASSLAGGGEQYF,TGCAGTGCTAGTTCGCTCGCCGGGGGGGGCGAGCAGTACTTC
once,TRBJ1-5,TRBV30,.,CAWSGPWGNQPQHF,TGTGCCTGGAGCGGACCTTGGGGCAATCAGCCCCAGCATTTT
.,TRBJ2-1,TRBV7-6,TRBD1,CASSFQYRGKYNEQFF,TGTGCCAGCAGCTTTCAATACAGGGGAAAGTACAATGAGCAGTTCTTC
.,TRBJ1-5,TRBV19,TRBD1,CASTSTQGYSNQPQHF,TGTGCCAGTACCTCGACACAGGGGTATAGCAATCAGCCCCAGCATTTT
.,TRBJ1-5,TRBV4-1,.,CASSQENPGKQPQHF,TGCGCCAGCAGCCAAGAGAATCCGGGGAAGCAGCCCCAGCATTTT
.,TRBJ2-3,TRBV4-2,TRBD2,CASSHGTSGGANTDTQYF,TGTGCCAGCAGCCACGGGACTAGCGGGGGGGCTAACACAGATACGCAGTATTTT
.,TRBJ1-4,TRBV12-5,TRBD1,CASRDASGGTVNEKLFF,TGTGCTAGCCGCGACGCGTCGGGTGGGACAGTGAATGAAAAACTGTTTTTT
.,TRBJ1-1,TRBV7-2,.,CASSLAVRGSMNTEAFF,TGTGCCAGCAGCTTAGCGGTCAGAGGAAGCATGAACACTGAAGCTTTCTTT
.,TRBJ2-7,TRBV6-2/TRBV6-3,TRBD1,CASSTNRGRTNYEQYF,TGTGCCAGCAGTACCAACAGGGGTAGGACCAACTACGAGCAGTACTTC
once,TRBJ1-2,TRBV19,.,CASSKGRSRGYTF,TGTGCCAGTAGTAAGGGCAGGAGTAGGGGCTACACCTTC
once,TRBJ2-5,TRBV29-1,TRBD1,CSGWDRATSQETQYF,TGCAGCGGATGGGACAGGGCAACCTCCCAAGAGACCCAGTACTTC
.,TRBJ1-2,TRBV19,.,CASSILTGYGYTF,TGTGCCAGTAGTATTTTAACAGGATATGGCTACACCTTC
.,TRBJ1-5,TRBV5-8,.,CASSSLTLQPQHF,TGTGCCAGCAGCTCCCTCACGCTTCAGCCCCAGCATTTT
.,TRBJ1-2,TRBV28,.,CASSSQGYGYTF,TGTGCCAGCAGTTCCCAAGGCTATGGCTACACCTTC
.,TRBJ2-2,TRBV10-1,.,CASGTSNTGELFF,TGCGCCAGCGGGACATCAAACACCGGGGAGCTGTTTTTT
.,TRBJ2-2,TRBV12-3/TRBV12-4,.,CASSFYPGELFF,TGTGCCAGCAGTTTCTATCCCGGGGAGCTGTTTTTT
.,TRBJ1-2,TRBV7-2,TRBD1,CASSLDPDRVHQTSYGYTF,TGTGCCAGCAGCTTAGACCCGGACAGGGTACACCAGACCAGCTATGGCTACACCTTC
.,TRBJ2-7,TRBV13,TRBD2,CASSPLGSGSYEQYF,TGTGCCAGCAGCCCCCTGGGCAGCGGGAGCTACGAGCAGTACTTC
.,TRBJ1-1,TRBV2,.,CASSSGLNTEAFF,TGTGCCAGCAGTTCAGGGTTGAACACTGAAGCTTTCTTT
once,TRBJ1-6,TRBV18,.,CASSPRVVGLNSPLHF,TGTGCCAGCTCACCACGGGTTGTGGGACTTAATTCACCCCTCCACTTT
.,TRBJ1-3,TRBV28,.,CASSLLGAGNTIYF,TGTGCCAGCAGTTTGTTGGGGGCTGGAAACACCATATATTTT